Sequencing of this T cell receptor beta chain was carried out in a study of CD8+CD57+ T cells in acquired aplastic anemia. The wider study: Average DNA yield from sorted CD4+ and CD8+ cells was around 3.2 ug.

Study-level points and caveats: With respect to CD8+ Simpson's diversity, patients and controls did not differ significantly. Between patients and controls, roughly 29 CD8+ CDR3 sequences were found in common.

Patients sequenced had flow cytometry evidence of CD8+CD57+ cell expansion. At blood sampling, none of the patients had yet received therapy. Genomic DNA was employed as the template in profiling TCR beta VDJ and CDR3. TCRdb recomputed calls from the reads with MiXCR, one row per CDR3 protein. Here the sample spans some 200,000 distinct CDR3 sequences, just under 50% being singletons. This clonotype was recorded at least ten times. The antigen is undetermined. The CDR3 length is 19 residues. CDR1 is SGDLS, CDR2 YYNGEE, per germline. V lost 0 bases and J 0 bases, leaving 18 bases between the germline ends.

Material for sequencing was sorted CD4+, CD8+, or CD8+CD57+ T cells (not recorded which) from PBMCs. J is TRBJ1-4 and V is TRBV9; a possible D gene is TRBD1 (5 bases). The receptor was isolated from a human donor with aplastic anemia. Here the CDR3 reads CASSVGPRARGATNEKLFF. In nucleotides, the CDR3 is TGTGCCAGCAGCGTAGGTCCCAGGGCGAGGGGCGCAACTAATGAAAAACTGTTTTTT.